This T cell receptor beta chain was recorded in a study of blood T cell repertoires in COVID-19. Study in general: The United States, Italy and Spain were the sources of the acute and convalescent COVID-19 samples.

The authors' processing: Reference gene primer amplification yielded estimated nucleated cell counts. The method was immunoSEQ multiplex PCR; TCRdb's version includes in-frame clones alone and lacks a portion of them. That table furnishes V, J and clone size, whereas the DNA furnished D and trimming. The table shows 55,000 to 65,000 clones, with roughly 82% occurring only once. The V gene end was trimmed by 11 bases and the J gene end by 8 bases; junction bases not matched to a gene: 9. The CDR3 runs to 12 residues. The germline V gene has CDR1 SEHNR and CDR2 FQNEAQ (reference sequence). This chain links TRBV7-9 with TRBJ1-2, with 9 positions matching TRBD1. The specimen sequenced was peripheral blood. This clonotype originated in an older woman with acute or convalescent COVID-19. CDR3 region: CAGNRGRDGYTF. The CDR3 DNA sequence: TGTGCCGGTAACAGGGGGCGCGACGGCTACACCTTC.